This T cell receptor beta chain was sequenced for a study of blood T cell repertoires in COVID-19. Study background: There were acute and convalescent COVID-19 samples, and they came from the United States, Italy and Spain. Sources were T cells, B-cell-depleted T cells, or PBMCs; the material itself was cDNA or gDNA.

Trimming cost V 4 bases and J 9 bases, with 13 bases left between them. The CDR3 has 14 amino acids. Germline-derived CDR1 and CDR2 are MDHEN and SYDVKM. In the original analysis: Reference gene primer amplification gave nucleated cell count estimates. Profiling relied on immunoSEQ multiplex PCR, and the TCRdb table lists in-frame clones only, not all of them. For V, J and clone size, that table is used; D and trimming come from the DNA. Here the sample spans hundreds of thousands of clones, around 89% being singletons. The sample was peripheral blood. The clonotype was recovered from an older woman with acute or convalescent COVID-19. The chain has TRBV28 and TRBJ1-6, with a possible D match to TRBD1 (6 bases). The CDR3 bases are TGTGCCAGCAGTTCAGGACAGAGTATTTCACCCCTCCACTTT. Protein: CASSSGQSISPLHF.